This T cell receptor beta chain was captured in a study of blood T cell repertoires in COVID-19. The table came from immunoSEQ multiplex PCR; TCRdb's copy has only in-frame clones and leaves some out. The data hold more than 250,000 clones, with about 83% observed a single time. CDR3 size: 15 residues. V lost 5 bases, J lost 6 bases, and 11 bases stayed unmatched. Germline assignment: CDR1 SGHAT and CDR2 FQNNGV. The receptor was isolated from a woman in her forties who had recovered from COVID-19. Sequencing was performed on PBMCs or T cells enriched from blood (not recorded which). The V call is TRBV11-2, the J call TRBJ2-7; 9 positions agree with TRBD1. CDR3 in amino acids: CASSPNTGTGSEQYF. In nucleotides, the CDR3 is TGTGCCAGCAGCCCGAATACGGGGACAGGGTCCGAGCAGTACTTC.